A single sample is the source of the 20 T cell receptor beta chains below, sequenced in a study of OX40 agonist ivuxolimab in advanced cancers. The library was obtained by the immunoSEQ multiplex PCR assay. TCRdb's version of the immuneACCESS table is confined to in-frame rearrangements and falls short of the full clone set. An unresolved V gene accounts for under half of the shortfall where checked; the remainder is of unknown origin. Within this sample are 55,000 to 85,000 clones, with roughly 88% of them counted one time only. The ten largest clones take up approximately 3% of the sample. Sequencing used CD4+ or CD8+ T cells sorted from blood, obtained in a trial of the OX40 agonist ivuxolimab. Every receptor here comes from an adult with an advanced solid tumor such as melanoma, head and neck, liver or kidney cancer.

The J gene is TRBJ2-1, the V gene TRBV7-2; D is ambiguous. V was pared by 1 base and J by 8 bases, with 12 bases between. This CDR3 has 14 amino acids. Germline V gives CDR1 SGHTA, CDR2 FQGNSA. CDR3 residues: CASSLVTQHYEQFF. The CDR3 bases are TGTGCCAGCAGCTTAGTCACGCAGCACTATGAGCAGTTCTTC.

This clone was counted at least ten times. CDR3 amino acids: CSALAAGPQHF. The CDR3 bases are TGCAGTGCTTTGGCCGCGGGGCCCCAGCATTTT. The chain recombines TRBV20-1 with TRBJ1-5, with unresolved D. This CDR3 has 11 amino acids. Germline CDR1 is DFQATT and CDR2 is SNEGSKA (reference sequence). With 5 bases removed from V and 9 bases from J, the gap between germline ends came to 11 bases.

This sequence joins TRBV7-8 and TRBJ2-7; D uncertain. CDR1 is SGHVS, CDR2 FQNEAQ, per germline. The CDR3 has 13 residues. V was pared by 3 bases and J by 0 bases, with 6 bases between. Written as DNA, the CDR3 is TGTGCCAGCAGCTTGGGTTTCTCCTACGAGCAGTACTTC. Translated: CASSLGFSYEQYF.

The rearrangement uses TRBV28 and TRBJ2-5, with 7 bases that match TRBD1. Germline values: CDR1 MDHEN, CDR2 SYDVKM. The length of the CDR3 is 17 residues. With 5 bases clipped from V and 2 bases from J, the junction kept 14 bases outside the gene matches. CDR3 in amino acids: CASSQLPGQTSQETQYF. The CDR3 bases are TGTGCCAGCAGTCAACTCCCGGGACAGACGAGTCAAGAGACCCAGTACTTC.

Only one count was recorded for this clone. J is TRBJ1-6 and V is TRBV13, with TRBD1 identical over 8 bases. V shed 5 bases and J 10 bases; nucleotides not matched to a gene: 7. The germline V gene encodes CDR1 PRHDT and CDR2 FYEKMQ (reference sequence). CDR3 length equals 14 residues. CDR3 nucleotides: TGTGCCAGCAGCCCCGACAGGGGTATCTCACCCCTCCACTTT. This translates into CASSPDRGISPLHF.

This clone was seen once. The chain employs TRBV10-3 and TRBJ1-3; D perhaps matches TRBD1 (5 bases). CDR3 length: 17 residues. The V end was cut by 1 base, the J end by 0 bases, with 13 bases between. CDR1 is ENHRY, CDR2 SYGVKD, per germline. In nucleotides, the CDR3 is TGTGCCATCAGTGAGTTCGGGCCGACAGACTCTGGAAACACCATATATTTT. Its translation is CAISEFGPTDSGNTIYF.

This sequence joins TRBV30 and TRBJ1-1; no clear D gene. This CDR3 comprises 11 residues. Deletions cut 2 bases from V and 1 base from J, with 2 bases between. Germline V CDR1 and CDR2: GTSNPN, SVGIG (reference sequence). The CDR3 coding sequence is TGTGCCTGGAGTTGGAACACTGAAGCTTTCTTT. This gives the protein CAWSWNTEAFF.

V and J are TRBV18 and TRBJ2-1; 11 bases align to TRBD2. This CDR3 has 17 amino acids. The germline CDR1 and CDR2 sequences are KGHSH and LQKENI. The junction had 10 bases not matched to a gene; V was cut back by 2 bases and J by 7 bases. The CDR3 is CASSPTLAGGIRNEQFF. CDR3 in DNA: TGTGCCAGCTCACCAACCCTAGCGGGGGGAATAAGGAATGAGCAGTTCTTC.

This chain joins TRBV6-6 and TRBJ2-5; either TRBD1 or TRBD2 may fit D (5 bases each). This CDR3 contains 15 residues. Trimming removed 6 bases at V and 1 base at J, with 15 bases between. Germline V lookup: CDR1 MNHNY, CDR2 SVGAGI (reference sequence). The CDR3 protein is CASRQPGRIQETQYF. CDR3 DNA: TGTGCCAGCAGACAACCGGGACGTATCCAAGAGACCCAGTACTTC.

The rearrangement links TRBV7-2 to TRBJ2-1; D may be TRBD1 or TRBD2 (5 bases each). This CDR3 contains 15 residues. V was clipped by 6 bases and J by 6 bases, with 18 bases between them. Germline CDR1 is SGHTA and CDR2 is FQGNSA. The CDR3 DNA reads TGTGCCAGCAGGCTAACCGGGACGGTAGGCAATGAGCAGTTCTTC. Translated, it gives CASRLTGTVGNEQFF.

This clone was counted once. V usage is TRBV9 and J usage is TRBJ2-3, with D unresolved. This CDR3 has 14 amino acids. V was pared by 1 base and J by 0 bases, with 6 bases between. Germline lookup yields CDR1 SGDLS and CDR2 YYNGEE. CDR3: CASSVLGSTDTQYF. The CDR3 DNA reads TGTGCCAGCAGCGTATTGGGTAGCACAGATACGCAGTATTTT.

Only one count was recorded for this clone. The V gene is TRBV19, the J gene TRBJ1-2, with a tentative D call TRBD1 (5 bases). Germline CDR1 reads LNHDA; CDR2 reads SQIVND (reference sequence). V lost 0 bases, J lost 4 bases, and 15 bases lay in between. The CDR3 totals 16 residues. The CDR3 loop is CASSIEVRGALYGYTF. The CDR3 DNA is TGTGCCAGTAGTATAGAAGTTCGCGGGGCCCTCTATGGCTACACCTTC.

The J gene is TRBJ1-2, the V gene TRBV25-1, with 7 bases aligning to TRBD1. Per germline, CDR1 MGHDK and CDR2 SYGVNS. This CDR3 is built from 14 residues. The ends lost 6 bases at V and 9 bases at J; junction bases unmatched: 13. This CDR3 reads CASRATGARTSYTF. The DNA of the CDR3 is TGTGCCAGCAGGGCCACAGGGGCTCGAACGAGCTACACCTTC.

This clone was detected only a few times. V and J are TRBV19 and TRBJ1-3; D remains ambiguous. The germline gives CDR1 LNHDA, CDR2 SQIVND (reference sequence). This CDR3 has 14 residues. V was clipped by 6 bases and J by 2 bases, with 11 bases between them. The CDR3 DNA is TGTGCCAGTAGACGGGCCGCTGCTGGAAACACCATATATTTT. This translates into CASRRAAAGNTIYF. Drawing the rest from reference TRBV19 and TRBJ1-3, the complete variable domain is DGGITQSPKYLFRKEGQNVTLSCEQNLNHDAMYWYRQDPGQGLRLIYYSQIVNDFQKGDIAEGYSVSREKKESFPLTVTSAQKNPTAFYLCASRRAAAGNTIYFGEGSWLTVV.

The chain has TRBV21-1 and TRBJ1-6. TRBV21-1 constitutes a pseudogene. CDR3 length: 18 residues. CDR3 bases: TGTGCCAGCAGCAAACGCGAAAAGGAGAGCTCCTATAATTCACCCCTCCACTTT. It yields the protein CASSKREKESSYNSPLHF.

The chain is built from TRBV7-2 and TRBJ2-3, with 14 bases lining up with TRBD2. CDR3 length equals 19 residues. The ends lost 3 bases at V and 3 bases at J; junction bases unmatched: 11. The germline gives CDR1 SGHTA, CDR2 FQGNSA. The chain's CDR3 is CASSFPVRLAGGRTDTQYF. In DNA form, the CDR3 reads TGTGCCAGCAGCTTTCCCGTAAGACTAGCGGGGGGGCGGACAGATACGCAGTATTTT. Using reference TRBV7-2 and TRBJ2-3 for the parts outside the CDR3, the full variable domain is GAGVSQSPSNKVTEKGKDVELRCDPISGHTALYWYRQSLGQGLEFLIYFQGNSAPDKSGLPSDRFSAERTGGSVSTLTIQRTQQEDSAVYLCASSFPVRLAGGRTDTQYFGPGTRLTVL.

This chain uses TRBV28 with TRBJ1-2, with 7 bases that match TRBD1. The CDR3 has 15 residues. Trimming removed 4 bases from V and 4 bases from J; junction bases left unmatched: 9. Germline V lookup: CDR1 MDHEN, CDR2 SYDVKM. The DNA of the CDR3 is TGTGCCAGCAGTTCCCTGGGACAGCCAGTCTATGGCTACACCTTC. This translates into CASSSLGQPVYGYTF.

The chain is built from TRBV13 and TRBJ2-7; 9 bases agree with TRBD1. Unmatched junction bases numbered 6, after V lost 5 bases and J lost 4 bases. The germline gives CDR1 PRHDT, CDR2 FYEKMQ (reference sequence). The CDR3 has 14 residues. The CDR3 protein is CASSLRQGVYEQYF. The CDR3, as DNA: TGTGCCAGCAGCCTCCGACAGGGGGTGTACGAGCAGTACTTC.

This clone has more than one count but fewer than ten. The chain is built from TRBV7-2 and TRBJ1-1; D may be TRBD1 (5 bases). The CDR3 length is 14 residues. Germline CDR1 is SGHTA and CDR2 is FQGNSA. Deletions cut 5 bases from V and 6 bases from J, with 16 bases between. CDR3 in amino acids: CASSPQADGAEAFF. The DNA of the CDR3 is TGTGCCAGCAGCCCACAGGCGGACGGCGCTGAAGCTTTCTTT.

The CDR3 reads CASSLYGGHNEQFF. The CDR3 nucleotides read TGTGCCAGCAGCTTATATGGGGGGCACAATGAGCAGTTCTTC. This chain joins TRBV7-3 and TRBJ2-1; D tentatively reads TRBD1 or TRBD2 (6 bases each). Between the trimmed V and J ends, which lost 2 bases and 5 bases, there was a span of 10 bases. Germline V lookup: CDR1 SGHTA, CDR2 FQGTGA. This CDR3 has 14 residues.